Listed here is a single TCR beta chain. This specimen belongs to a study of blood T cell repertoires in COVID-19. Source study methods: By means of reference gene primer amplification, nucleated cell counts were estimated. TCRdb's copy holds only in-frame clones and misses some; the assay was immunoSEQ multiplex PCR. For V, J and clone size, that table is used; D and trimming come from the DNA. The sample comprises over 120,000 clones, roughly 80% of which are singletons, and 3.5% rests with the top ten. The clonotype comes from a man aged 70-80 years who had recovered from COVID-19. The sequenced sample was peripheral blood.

CDR3 nucleotides: TGTGCCAGCAGTTTGACGGGACAGGGTGGGGAGACCCAGTACTTC. Protein: CASSLTGQGGETQYF. The rearrangement links TRBV27 to TRBJ2-5, with TRBD1 identical over 9 bases. The V and J ends lost 3 bases and 5 bases, in that order; junction bases with no gene match: 7. Per the germline V gene, CDR1 is MNHEY and CDR2 is SMNVEV (reference sequence). The CDR3 spans 15 residues.